This is a list of T cell receptor beta chains from one sample in a study of control samples from healthy donors and cancer patients. Clones were read by immunoSEQ multiplex PCR, and TCRdb kept only the in-frame ones, dropping some. Of about 220,000 clones listed, roughly 94% are singletons. The material sequenced was blood. Receptors were obtained from a man aged 50 or older in good health. Each CDR3 is given with its conserved first and last residue. The D gene is left open where the match is weak. Only some rows state a clone size, as once, few, many or a class for expanded clones.

.	.	TRBJ1-6	TRBV18	CASSLSGPINSPLHF	TGTGCCAGCTCCCTTTCCGGGCCGATTAATTCACCCCTCCACTTT
.	once	TRBJ1-6	TRBV4-1	CASSPPGSSPLHF	TGCGCCAGCAGCCCGCCAGGATCTTCACCCCTCCACTTT
.	.	TRBJ2-7	TRBV11-3	CASSLDGVTEQYF	TGTGCCAGCAGCTTAGACGGCGTCACCGAGCAGTACTTC
.	.	TRBJ1-2	TRBV20-1	CSASLPSHWEGYTF	TGCAGTGCTAGTCTCCCTTCCCACTGGGAAGGCTACACCTTC
.	once	TRBJ2-1	TRBV28	CASSRDIRDEQFF	TGTGCCAGCAGCCGTGACATAAGGGATGAGCAGTTCTTC
TRBD1	.	TRBJ2-5	TRBV10-3	CAISESQTGGRETQYF	TGTGCCATCAGTGAGTCGCAAACAGGGGGCCGAGAGACCCAGTACTTC
.	.	TRBJ1-3	TRBV28	CASRSTQGTIYF	TGTGCCAGCAGGTCCACACAGGGTACCATATATTTT
TRBD1	.	TRBJ1-2	TRBV5-4	CASSLPMGTGGASYGYTF	TGTGCCAGCAGCTTACCTATGGGGACAGGGGGCGCCTCCTATGGCTACACCTTC
.	.	TRBJ1-2	TRBV15	CATSRAPGGYGYTF	TGTGCCACCAGCAGAGCACCGGGGGGGTATGGCTACACCTTC
.	.	TRBJ2-5	TRBV9	CASSPIQVGKGETQYF	TGTGCCAGCAGCCCAATACAGGTGGGGAAGGGGGAGACCCAGTACTTC
TRBD1	.	TRBJ2-2	TRBV7-9	CASSPGGANTGELFF	TGTGCCAGCAGCCCAGGGGGCGCGAACACCGGGGAGCTGTTTTTT
TRBD1	.	TRBJ2-3	TRBV2	CASSGQGGADTQYF	TGTGCCAGCAGTGGACAGGGGGGTGCAGATACGCAGTATTTT
.	.	TRBJ2-5	TRBV10-3	CATHHQGGEETQYF	TGTGCCACTCACCACCAGGGCGGAGAGGAGACCCAGTACTTC
TRBD2	.	TRBJ2-3	TRBV2	CASRMGGGLAADTQYF	TGTGCCAGCAGGATGGGGGGGGGACTAGCGGCAGATACGCAGTATTTT
.	.	TRBJ1-5	TRBV20-1	CSASLGQQPQHF	TGCAGTGCTAGTCTTGGACAGCAGCCCCAGCATTTT
.	.	TRBJ1-1	TRBV6-5	CASSYSMDLEAFF	TGTGCCAGCAGTTACTCGATGGACCTTGAAGCTTTCTTT
TRBD2	.	TRBJ2-1	TRBV27	CASSLPPLAGILNEQFF	TGTGCCAGCAGTTTACCCCCCCTAGCGGGGATACTCAATGAGCAGTTCTTC
TRBD1	.	TRBJ2-5	TRBV29-1	CSHRDRALGRETQYF	TGCAGCCACCGGGACAGGGCTCTAGGTCGAGAGACCCAGTACTTC
TRBD1	.	TRBJ1-5	TRBV18	CASSSDRGAYQPQHF	TGTGCCAGCTCATCCGACAGGGGGGCCTATCAGCCCCAGCATTTT
.	few	TRBJ1-1	TRBV10-2	CASSENENTEAFF	TGCGCCAGCAGTGAGAACGAAAACACTGAAGCTTTCTTT
TRBD1	.	TRBJ1-1	TRBV7-6	CASSLAASGGRTEAFF	TGTGCCAGCAGCTTAGCAGCGTCAGGGGGAAGAACTGAAGCTTTCTTT
TRBD1	.	TRBJ1-5	TRBV7-2	CASNRDRGDQPQHF	TGTGCCAGCAACAGGGACAGGGGCGATCAGCCCCAGCATTTT
.	.	TRBJ1-2	TRBV28	CASSLRDYGYTF	TGTGCCAGCAGTTTACGGGACTATGGCTACACCTTC
.	.	TRBJ1-6	TRBV27	CASTKRGSQDSPLHF	TGTGCCAGCACGAAAAGGGGCAGTCAAGATTCACCCCTCCACTTT
.	.	TRBJ1-2	TRBV4-2	CASSQVGAERSDGYTF	TGTGCCAGCAGCCAAGTTGGGGCTGAACGGTCGGATGGCTACACCTTC
.	.	TRBJ1-1	TRBV6-5	CASTHMAGNTEAFF	TGTGCCAGCACCCACATGGCGGGGAACACTGAAGCTTTCTTT
.	.	TRBJ1-2	TRBV20-1	CSASLGGDGYTF	TGCAGTGCTAGTTTGGGAGGCGATGGCTACACCTTC
TRBD1	.	TRBJ1-5	TRBV5-4	CASSTGGSDQPQHF	TGTGCCAGCAGCACAGGGGGATCTGATCAGCCCCAGCATTTT
TRBD1	.	TRBJ2-1	TRBV24-1	CATSDPGQKNEQFF	TGTGCCACCAGTGACCCGGGACAGAAGAATGAGCAGTTCTTC
.	.	TRBJ1-1	TRBV3-1/TRBV3-2	CASSQDLSGVVAFF	TGTGCCAGCAGCCAAGATCTGTCGGGAGTGGTGGCTTTCTTT
TRBD1	.	TRBJ2-7	TRBV7-2	CASSLGTGSPYEQYF	TGTGCCAGCAGCCTCGGGACAGGGTCGCCCTACGAGCAGTACTTC
.	once	TRBJ2-7	TRBV7-2	CASSLARGAGEQYF	TGTGCCAGCAGCTTAGCGAGAGGGGCGGGCGAGCAGTACTTC
.	.	TRBJ1-1	TRBV6-2/TRBV6-3	CASSNWNTEAFF	TGTGCCAGCAGTAACTGGAACACTGAAGCTTTCTTT
TRBD1	once	TRBJ1-5	TRBV7-9	CASSLGDRTGQPQHF	TGTGCCAGCAGCTTGGGGGACAGGACGGGTCAGCCCCAGCATTTT
.	.	TRBJ1-3	TRBV2	CASSTGSISGNTIYF	TGTGCCAGCAGTACCGGGTCCATCTCTGGAAACACCATATATTTT
.	.	TRBJ1-2	TRBV30	CAWSVSNPYGYTF	TGTGCCTGGAGTGTATCCAATCCCTATGGCTACACCTTC
TRBD1	.	TRBJ2-3	TRBV7-3	CASSSTGADTQYF	TGTGCCAGCAGCTCTACAGGGGCAGATACGCAGTATTTT
TRBD1	.	TRBJ1-2	TRBV2	CASSDPGGYGYTF	TGTGCCAGCAGTGATCCAGGGGGATACGGCTACACCTTC
.	once	TRBJ2-3	TRBV5-4	CASSLHERVSTDTQYF	TGTGCCAGCAGCCTCCATGAGCGGGTTAGCACAGATACGCAGTATTTT
.	.	TRBJ2-3	TRBV5-6	CASSLEGIADTQYF	TGTGCCAGCAGCCTTGAGGGTATTGCAGATACGCAGTATTTT
.	.	TRBJ1-2	TRBV28	CASSWGTNYGYTF	TGTGCCAGCAGTTGGGGAACTAACTATGGCTACACCTTC
.	.	TRBJ2-7	TRBV29-1	CSVDGPGTDEQYF	TGCAGCGTTGATGGGCCAGGAACTGACGAGCAGTACTTC
.	.	TRBJ1-4	TRBV2	CAVHPVGRDNEKLFF	TGTGCCGTCCACCCCGTCGGACGGGACAATGAAAAACTGTTTTTT
.	.	TRBJ1-3	TRBV28	CASTQGSAGNTIYF	TGTGCCAGCACCCAAGGGTCGGCTGGAAACACCATATATTTT
.	.	TRBJ2-2	TRBV28	CASRTREHGELFF	TGTGCCAGCAGGACCCGGGAACACGGGGAGCTGTTTTTT
TRBD1	.	TRBJ1-5	TRBV2	CASSRSGGQGLFSNQPQHF	TGTGCCAGCAGTCGAAGCGGGGGACAGGGGCTTTTTAGCAATCAGCCCCAGCATTTT
.	.	TRBJ2-3	TRBV13	CASSPLTSGIDTQYF	TGTGCCAGCAGCCCCCTGACTAGTGGGATCGATACGCAGTATTTT
.	.	TRBJ1-1	TRBV18	CASSPPGGRWTEAFF	TGTGCCAGCTCACCACCAGGAGGGAGGTGGACTGAAGCTTTCTTT
TRBD2	.	TRBJ2-3	TRBV23-1	CASSRTSGTDTQYF	TGCGCCAGCAGCCGGACTAGCGGCACAGATACGCAGTATTTT
TRBD1	.	TRBJ1-1	TRBV2	CASSGQDGTEAFF	TGTGCCAGCAGCGGACAGGACGGCACTGAAGCTTTCTTT
.	.	TRBJ2-2	TRBV6-6	CASSYMLDTGELFF	TGTGCCAGCAGTTACATGCTAGACACCGGGGAGCTGTTTTTT
.	.	TRBJ2-1	TRBV9	CASSVDSEGRDWGRETYNEQFF	TGTGCCAGCAGCGTAGATTCAGAGGGGCGGGACTGGGGCAGGGAAACCTACAATGAGCAGTTCTTC